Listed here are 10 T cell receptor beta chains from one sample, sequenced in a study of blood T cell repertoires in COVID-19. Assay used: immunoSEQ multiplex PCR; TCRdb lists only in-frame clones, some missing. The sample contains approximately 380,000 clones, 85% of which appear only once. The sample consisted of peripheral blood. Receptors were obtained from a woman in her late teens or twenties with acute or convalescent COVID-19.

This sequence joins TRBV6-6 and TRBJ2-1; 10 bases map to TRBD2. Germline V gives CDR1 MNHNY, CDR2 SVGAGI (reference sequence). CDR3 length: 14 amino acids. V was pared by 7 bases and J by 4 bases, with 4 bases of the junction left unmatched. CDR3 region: CASNELAGYNEQFF. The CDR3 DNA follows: TGTGCCAGCAACGAACTAGCGGGGTACAATGAGCAGTTCTTC.

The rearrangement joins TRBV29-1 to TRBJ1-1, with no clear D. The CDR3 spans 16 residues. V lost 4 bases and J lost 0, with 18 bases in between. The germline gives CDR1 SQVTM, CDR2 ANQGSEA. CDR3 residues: CSVAIPYSDMNTEAFF. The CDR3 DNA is TGCAGCGTTGCAATACCTTATAGTGACATGAACACTGAAGCTTTCTTT. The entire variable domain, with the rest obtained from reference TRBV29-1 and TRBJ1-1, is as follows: SAVISQKPSRDICQRGTSLTIQCQVDSQVTMMFWYRQQPGQSLTLIATANQGSEATYESGFVIDKFPISRPNLTFSTLTVSNMSPEDSSIYLCSVAIPYSDMNTEAFFGQGTRLTVV.

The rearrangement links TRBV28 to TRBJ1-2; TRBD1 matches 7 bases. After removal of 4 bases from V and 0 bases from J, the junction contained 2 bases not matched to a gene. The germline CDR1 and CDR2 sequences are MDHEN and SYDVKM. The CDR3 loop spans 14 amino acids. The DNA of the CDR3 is TGTGCCAGCAGTTGGGGGACAGCTAACTATGGCTACACCTTC. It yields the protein CASSWGTANYGYTF.

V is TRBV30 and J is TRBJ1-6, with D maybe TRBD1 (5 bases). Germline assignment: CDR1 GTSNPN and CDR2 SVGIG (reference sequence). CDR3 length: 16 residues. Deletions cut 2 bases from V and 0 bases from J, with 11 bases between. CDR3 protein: CAWSWGGSSYNSPLHF. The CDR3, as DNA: TGTGCCTGGAGTTGGGGGGGGAGCTCCTATAATTCACCCCTCCACTTT.

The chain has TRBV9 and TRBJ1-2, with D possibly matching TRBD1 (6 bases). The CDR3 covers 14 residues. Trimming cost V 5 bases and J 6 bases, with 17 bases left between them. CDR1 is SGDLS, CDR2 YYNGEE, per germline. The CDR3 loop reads CASRGKAGVDGYTF. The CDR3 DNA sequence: TGTGCCAGCAGAGGCAAGGCAGGGGTAGATGGCTACACCTTC.

For the CDR3, the DNA is TGTGCCAGCAGCCCAACTGGAGGCCGCACTGAAGCTTTCTTT. Amino acids: CASSPTGGRTEAFF. V usage is TRBV7-3 and J usage is TRBJ1-1; D not resolved. The V gene's germline CDR1 is SGHTA and CDR2 FQGTGA. Between the trimmed V and J ends, which lost 5 bases and 4 bases, there was a span of 14 bases. The CDR3 has 14 residues.

DNA of the CDR3: TGTGCCAGCAGCCCCCGGGCACAGGGGAGGAACTATGGCTACACCTTC. This codes for CASSPRAQGRNYGYTF. The chain uses TRBV9 and TRBJ1-2, with 7 positions matching TRBD1. V shed 4 bases, J shed 2 bases, and the junction held 11 bases outside the gene matches. This CDR3 is built from 16 residues. Germline values: CDR1 SGDLS, CDR2 YYNGEE.

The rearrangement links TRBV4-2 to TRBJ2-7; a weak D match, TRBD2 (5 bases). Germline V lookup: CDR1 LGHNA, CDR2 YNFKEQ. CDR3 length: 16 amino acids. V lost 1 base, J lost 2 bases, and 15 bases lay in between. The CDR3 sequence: CASSQGGLSSTYEQYF. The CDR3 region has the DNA TGTGCCAGCAGCCAAGGAGGGCTATCCTCTACCTACGAGCAGTACTTC.

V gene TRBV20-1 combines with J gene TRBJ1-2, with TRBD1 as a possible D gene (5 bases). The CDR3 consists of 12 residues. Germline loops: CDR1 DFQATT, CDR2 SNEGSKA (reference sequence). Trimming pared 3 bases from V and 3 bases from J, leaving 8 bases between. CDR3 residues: CSASQGHYGYTF. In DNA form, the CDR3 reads TGCAGTGCTAGTCAGGGCCACTATGGCTACACCTTC.

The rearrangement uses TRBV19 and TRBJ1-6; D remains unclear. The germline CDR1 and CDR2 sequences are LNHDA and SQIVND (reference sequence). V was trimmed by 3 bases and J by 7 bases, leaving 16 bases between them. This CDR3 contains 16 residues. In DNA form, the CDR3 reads TGTGCCAGTAGTATGTCGCTCGATTCGGGGAATTCACCCCTCCACTTT. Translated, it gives CASSMSLDSGNSPLHF. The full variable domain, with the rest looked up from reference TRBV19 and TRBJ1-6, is DGGITQSPKYLFRKEGQNVTLSCEQNLNHDAMYWYRQDPGQGLRLIYYSQIVNDFQKGDIAEGYSVSREKKESFPLTVTSAQKNPTAFYLCASSMSLDSGNSPLHFGNGTRLTVT.